The clone carrying this TCR beta chain turned up a few times. What it binds is unknown. This sample is drawn from a study of T cells in localized non-small cell lung cancer. Study-level findings and limits: Adjacent uninvolved lung had the highest clonality, suggesting focused antigen responses. Longer overall survival associated with higher blood T cell density; shorter survival with higher adjacent-lung clonality. A median of about 52 clones ranked among the top 100 in tumor appeared in adjacent lung.

TCRdb's table, derived via immunoSEQ multiplex PCR, lists solely in-frame clones and lacks some. This sample yields about 25,000 clones, of which 65% to 90% are seen a single time; roughly 14% belongs to the top ten. Trimming shortened V by 6 bases and J by 8 bases, and 14 bases separated the two germline ends. Germline V CDR1 and CDR2: SNHLY, FYNNEI. The CDR3 is 14 amino acids. The TCR comes from a female donor over 55 with stage I lung adenocarcinoma. The chain joins TRBV2 to TRBJ1-6, with a weak D call TRBD1 (5 bases). The source material was peripheral blood, sampled before any cancer treatment. The CDR3 sequence: CASRVRALYSPLHF. CDR3 DNA: TGTGCCAGCAGAGTCAGGGCCCTTTATTCACCCCTCCACTTT. The full variable domain, rest sourced from reference TRBV2 and TRBJ1-6, is EPEVTQTPSHQVTQMGQEVILRCVPISNHLYFYWYRQILGQKVEFLVSFYNNEISEKSEIFDDQFSVERPDGSNFTLKIRSTKLEDSAMYFCASRVRALYSPLHFGNGTRLTVT.